This T cell receptor beta chain stems from a study of blood T cell repertoires in COVID-19. Germline loops: CDR1 LNHDA, CDR2 SQIVND (reference sequence). After removal of 7 bases from V and 1 base from J, the junction contained 7 bases not matched to a gene. The CDR3 covers 15 residues. This table comes from immunoSEQ multiplex PCR, and its TCRdb copy is limited to in-frame clones, with some not included. This table holds 270,000 or so clones, about 85% found once. The chain has TRBV19 and TRBJ2-1; 7 bases match TRBD1. This receptor was taken from a human donor in a cohort sampled during active COVID-19. Sequenced material: peripheral blood. This chain's CDR3 is CASNPQGVSYNEQFF. CDR3 nucleotide sequence: TGTGCCAGTAATCCTCAGGGGGTTTCCTACAATGAGCAGTTCTTC.